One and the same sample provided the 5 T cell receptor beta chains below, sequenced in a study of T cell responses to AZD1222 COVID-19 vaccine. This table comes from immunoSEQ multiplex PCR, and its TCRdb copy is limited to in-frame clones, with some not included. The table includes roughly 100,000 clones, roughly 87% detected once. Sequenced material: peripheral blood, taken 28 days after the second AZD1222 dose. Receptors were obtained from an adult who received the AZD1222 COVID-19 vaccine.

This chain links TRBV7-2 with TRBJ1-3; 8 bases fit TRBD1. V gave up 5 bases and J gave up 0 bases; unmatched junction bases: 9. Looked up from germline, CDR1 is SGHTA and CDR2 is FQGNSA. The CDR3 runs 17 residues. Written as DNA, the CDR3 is TGTGCCAGCAGCCAGAGAGGACAGGGACGCTCTGGAAACACCATATATTTT. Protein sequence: CASSQRGQGRSGNTIYF. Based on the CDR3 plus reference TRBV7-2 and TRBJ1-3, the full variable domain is GAGVSQSPSNKVTEKGKDVELRCDPISGHTALYWYRQSLGQGLEFLIYFQGNSAPDKSGLPSDRFSAERTGGSVSTLTIQRTQQEDSAVYLCASSQRGQGRSGNTIYFGEGSWLTVV.

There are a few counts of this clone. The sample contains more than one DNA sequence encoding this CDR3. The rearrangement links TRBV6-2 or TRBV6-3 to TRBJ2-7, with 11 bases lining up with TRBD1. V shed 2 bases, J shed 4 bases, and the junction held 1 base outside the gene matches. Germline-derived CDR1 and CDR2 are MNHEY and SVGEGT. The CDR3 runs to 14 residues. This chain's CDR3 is CASSYGQGAYEQYF. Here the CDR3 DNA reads TGTGCCAGCAGTTACGGACAGGGGGCATACGAGCAGTACTTC.

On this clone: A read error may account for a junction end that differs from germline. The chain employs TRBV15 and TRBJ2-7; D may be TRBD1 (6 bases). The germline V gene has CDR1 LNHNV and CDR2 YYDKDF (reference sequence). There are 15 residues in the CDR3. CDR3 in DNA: TGTGTCACCAGCAGAGATCGGAACAGGGCCTACGAGCAGTACTTC. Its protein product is CVTSRDRNRAYEQYF.

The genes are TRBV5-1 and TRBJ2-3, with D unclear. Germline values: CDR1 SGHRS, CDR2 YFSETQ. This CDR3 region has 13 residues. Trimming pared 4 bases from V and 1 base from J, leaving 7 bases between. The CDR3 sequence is CASSVQGTDTQYF. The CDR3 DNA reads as TGCGCCAGCAGCGTCCAGGGCACAGATACGCAGTATTTT. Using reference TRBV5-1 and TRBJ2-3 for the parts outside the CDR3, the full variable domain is KAGVTQTPRYLIKTRGQQVTLSCSPISGHRSVSWYQQTPGQGLQFLFEYFSETQRNKGNFPGRFSGRQFSNSRSEMNVSTLELGDSALYLCASSVQGTDTQYFGPGTRLTVL.

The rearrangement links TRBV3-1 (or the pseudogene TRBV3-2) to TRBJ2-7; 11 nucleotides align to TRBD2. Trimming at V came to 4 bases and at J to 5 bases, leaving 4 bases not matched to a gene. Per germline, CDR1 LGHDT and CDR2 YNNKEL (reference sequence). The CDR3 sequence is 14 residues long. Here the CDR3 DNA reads TGTGCCAGCAGCCGTAGCGGGAGGGCTCACGAGCAGTACTTC. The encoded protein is CASSRSGRAHEQYF.